This TCR beta chain was observed in a study of preoperative IRX-2 immunotherapy in early breast cancer. The CDR3 is made up of 15 amino acids. V was trimmed by 3 bases and J by 7 bases, leaving 19 bases between them. CDR1 is SGHVS, CDR2 FQNEAQ, per germline. Sequencing was performed with immunoSEQ multiplex PCR; in TCRdb, only in-frame clones are kept and a portion is missing. The table lists roughly 26,000 clones, around 90% of them singletons. Documented treatment: preoperative locoregional IRX-2 cytokine immunotherapy. This phase Ib study tested locoregional IRX-2 cytokine immunotherapy given before surgery.

The sequence came from a human donor with breast cancer. The source was tumor tissue, collected after IRX-2 immunotherapy. The rearrangement uses TRBV7-8 and TRBJ2-7, with D perhaps being TRBD1 or TRBD2 (5 bases each). CDR3 amino acids: CASSLLQGREEEQYF. CDR3 DNA sequence: TGTGCCAGCAGCTTGTTGCAGGGACGTGAAGAAGAGCAGTACTTC.